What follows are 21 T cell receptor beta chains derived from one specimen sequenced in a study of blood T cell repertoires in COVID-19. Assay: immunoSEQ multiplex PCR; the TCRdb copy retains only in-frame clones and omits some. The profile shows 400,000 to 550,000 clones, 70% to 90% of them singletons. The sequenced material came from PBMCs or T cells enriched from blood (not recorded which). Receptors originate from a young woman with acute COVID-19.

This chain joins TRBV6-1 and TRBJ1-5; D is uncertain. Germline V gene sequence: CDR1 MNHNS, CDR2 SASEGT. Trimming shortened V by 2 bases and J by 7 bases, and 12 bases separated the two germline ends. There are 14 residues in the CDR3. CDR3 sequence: CASSESRESQPQHF. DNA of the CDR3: TGTGCCAGCAGTGAATCTAGGGAGTCCCAGCCCCAGCATTTT.

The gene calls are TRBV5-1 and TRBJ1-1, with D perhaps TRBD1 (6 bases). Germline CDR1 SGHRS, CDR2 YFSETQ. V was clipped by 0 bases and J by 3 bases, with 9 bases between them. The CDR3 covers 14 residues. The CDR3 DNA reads TGCGCCAGCAGCTTGGGCCAGGGGCACACTGAAGCTTTCTTT. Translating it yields CASSLGQGHTEAFF.

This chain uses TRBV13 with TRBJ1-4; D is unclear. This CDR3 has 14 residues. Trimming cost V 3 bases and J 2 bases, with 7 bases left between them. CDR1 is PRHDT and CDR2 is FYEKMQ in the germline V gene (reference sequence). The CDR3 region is CASSFGYTNEKLFF. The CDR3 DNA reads TGTGCCAGCAGCTTCGGTTATACTAATGAAAAACTGTTTTTT.

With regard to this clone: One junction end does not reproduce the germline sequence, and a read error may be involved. CDR3 protein: CASSLGSGEQFF. The CDR3 bases are TGTGCCAGCAGCTTAGGGTCCGGTGAGCAGTTCTTC. V and J are TRBV12-3 or TRBV12-4 and TRBJ2-1; D gene unclear. The CDR3 contains 12 residues.

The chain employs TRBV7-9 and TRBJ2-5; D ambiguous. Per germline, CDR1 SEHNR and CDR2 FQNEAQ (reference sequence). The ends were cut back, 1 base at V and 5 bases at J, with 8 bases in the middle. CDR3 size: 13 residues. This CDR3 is CASSLGLGETQYF. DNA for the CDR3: TGTGCCAGCAGCTTAGGTCTCGGGGAGACCCAGTACTTC.

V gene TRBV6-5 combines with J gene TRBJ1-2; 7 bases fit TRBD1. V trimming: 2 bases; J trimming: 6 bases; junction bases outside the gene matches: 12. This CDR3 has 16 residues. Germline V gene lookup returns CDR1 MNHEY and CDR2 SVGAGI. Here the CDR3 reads CASSYGLTGTANGYTF. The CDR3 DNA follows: TGTGCCAGCAGTTACGGTTTAACCGGGACAGCGAATGGCTACACCTTC.

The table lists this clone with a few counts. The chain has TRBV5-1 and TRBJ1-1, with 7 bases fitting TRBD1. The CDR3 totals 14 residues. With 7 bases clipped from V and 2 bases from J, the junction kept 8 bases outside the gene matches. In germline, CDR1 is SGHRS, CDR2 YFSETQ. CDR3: CASGNRDSNTEAFF. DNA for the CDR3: TGCGCCAGCGGAAACCGGGACAGCAACACTGAAGCTTTCTTT.

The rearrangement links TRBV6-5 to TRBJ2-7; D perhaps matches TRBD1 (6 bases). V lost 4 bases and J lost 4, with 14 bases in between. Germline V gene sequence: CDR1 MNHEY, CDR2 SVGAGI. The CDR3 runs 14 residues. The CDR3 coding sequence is TGTGCCAGCAGTTTCGACAGGAACAAATACGAGCAGTACTTC. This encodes CASSFDRNKYEQYF.

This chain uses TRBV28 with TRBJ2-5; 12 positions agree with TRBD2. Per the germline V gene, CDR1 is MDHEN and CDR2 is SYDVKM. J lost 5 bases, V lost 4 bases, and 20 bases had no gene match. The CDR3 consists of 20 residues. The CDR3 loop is CASSSFSLAGGPGVSETQYF. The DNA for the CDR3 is TGTGCCAGCAGTTCATTTTCCCTAGCGGGAGGGCCAGGGGTATCGGAGACCCAGTACTTC.

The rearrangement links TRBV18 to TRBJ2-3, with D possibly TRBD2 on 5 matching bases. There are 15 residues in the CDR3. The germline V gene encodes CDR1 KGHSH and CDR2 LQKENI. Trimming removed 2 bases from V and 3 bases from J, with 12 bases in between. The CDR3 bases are TGTGCCAGCTCACCAGGGCCGGACTCTACAGATACGCAGTATTTT. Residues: CASSPGPDSTDTQYF. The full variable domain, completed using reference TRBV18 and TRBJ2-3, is NAGVMQNPRHLVRRRGQEARLRCSPMKGHSHVYWYRQLPEEGLKFMVYLQKENIIDESGMPKERFSAEFPKEGPSILRIQQVVRGDSAAYFCASSPGPDSTDTQYFGPGTRLTVL.

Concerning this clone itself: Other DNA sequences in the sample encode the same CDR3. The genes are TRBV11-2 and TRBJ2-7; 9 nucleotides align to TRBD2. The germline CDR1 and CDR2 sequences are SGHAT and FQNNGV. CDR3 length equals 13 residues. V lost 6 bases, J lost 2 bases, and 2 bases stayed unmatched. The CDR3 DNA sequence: TGTGCCAGCAGTCTAGCGGGAACCTACGAGCAGTACTTC. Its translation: CASSLAGTYEQYF. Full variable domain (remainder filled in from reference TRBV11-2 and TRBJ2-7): EAGVAQSPRYKIIEKRQSVAFWCNPISGHATLYWYQQILGQGPKLLIQFQNNGVVDDSQLPKDRFSAERLKGVDSTLKIQPAKLEDSAVYLCASSLAGTYEQYFGPGTRLTVT.

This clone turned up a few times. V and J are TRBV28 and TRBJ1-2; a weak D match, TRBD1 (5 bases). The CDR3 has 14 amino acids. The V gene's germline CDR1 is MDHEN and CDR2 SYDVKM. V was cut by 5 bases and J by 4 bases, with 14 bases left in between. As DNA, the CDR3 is TGTGCCAGCAGTAACAGGCCCCACTTCTATGGCTACACCTTC. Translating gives CASSNRPHFYGYTF.

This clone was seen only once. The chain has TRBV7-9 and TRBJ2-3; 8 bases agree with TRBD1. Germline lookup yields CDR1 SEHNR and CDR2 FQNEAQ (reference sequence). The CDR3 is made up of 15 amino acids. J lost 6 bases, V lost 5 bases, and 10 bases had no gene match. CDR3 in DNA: TGTGCCAGCAGCCCCCTTGGGCAGGGGGCCGATACGCAGTATTTT. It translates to CASSPLGQGADTQYF. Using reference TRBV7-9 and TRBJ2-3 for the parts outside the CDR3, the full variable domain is DTGVSQNPRHKITKRGQNVTFRCDPISEHNRLYWYRQTLGQGPEFLTYFQNEAQLEKSRLLSDRFSAERPKGSFSTLEIQRTEQGDSAMYLCASSPLGQGADTQYFGPGTRLTVL.

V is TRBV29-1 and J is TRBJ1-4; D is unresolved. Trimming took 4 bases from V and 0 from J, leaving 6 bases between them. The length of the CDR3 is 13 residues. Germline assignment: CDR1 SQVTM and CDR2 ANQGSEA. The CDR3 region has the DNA TGCAGCGTTGCCCGGGCAACTAATGAAAAACTGTTTTTT. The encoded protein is CSVARATNEKLFF.

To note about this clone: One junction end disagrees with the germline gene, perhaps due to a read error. CDR3 sequence reads: CASSLSAGANYEQYF. CDR3 coding DNA: TGTGCTAGCAGCTTATCGGCAGGGGCTAACTACGAGCAGTACTTC. The V call is TRBV7-7, the J call TRBJ2-7; TRBD1 is a possible D gene (6 bases). The length of the CDR3 is 15 residues. Germline assignment: CDR1 SSHAT and CDR2 FNYEAQ (reference sequence). Supplemented by reference TRBV7-7 and TRBJ2-7, the full variable domain reads GAGVSQSPRYKVTKRGQDVTLRCDPISSHATLYWYQQALGQGPEFLTYFNYEAQPDKSGLPSDRFSAERPEGSISTLTIQRTEQRDSAMYRCASSLSAGANYEQYFGPGTRLTVT.

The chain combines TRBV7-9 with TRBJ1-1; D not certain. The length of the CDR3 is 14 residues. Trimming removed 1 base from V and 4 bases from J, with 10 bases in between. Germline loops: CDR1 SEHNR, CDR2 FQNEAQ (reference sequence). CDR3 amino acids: CASSLGQSGTEAFF. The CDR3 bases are TGTGCCAGCAGCTTAGGGCAGTCAGGCACTGAAGCTTTCTTT.

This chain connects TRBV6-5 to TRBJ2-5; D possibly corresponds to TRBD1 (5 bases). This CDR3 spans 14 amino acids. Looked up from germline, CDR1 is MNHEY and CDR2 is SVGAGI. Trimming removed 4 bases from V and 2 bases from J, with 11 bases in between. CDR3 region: CASSSAGQQETQYF. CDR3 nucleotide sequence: TGTGCCAGCAGTTCTGCAGGGCAACAAGAGACCCAGTACTTC.

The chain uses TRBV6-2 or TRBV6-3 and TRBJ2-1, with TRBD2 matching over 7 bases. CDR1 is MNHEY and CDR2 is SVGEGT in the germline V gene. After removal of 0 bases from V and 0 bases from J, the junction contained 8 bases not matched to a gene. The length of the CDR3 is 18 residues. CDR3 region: CASSYSTGLLSSYNEQFF. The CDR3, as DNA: TGTGCCAGCAGTTACTCGACGGGACTACTGAGCTCCTACAATGAGCAGTTCTTC.

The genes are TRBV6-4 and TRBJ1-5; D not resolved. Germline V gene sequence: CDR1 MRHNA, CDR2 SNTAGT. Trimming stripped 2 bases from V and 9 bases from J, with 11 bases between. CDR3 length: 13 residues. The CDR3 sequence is CASSDTSTGPQHF. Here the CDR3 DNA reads TGTGCCAGCAGTGACACCTCGACGGGGCCCCAGCATTTT.

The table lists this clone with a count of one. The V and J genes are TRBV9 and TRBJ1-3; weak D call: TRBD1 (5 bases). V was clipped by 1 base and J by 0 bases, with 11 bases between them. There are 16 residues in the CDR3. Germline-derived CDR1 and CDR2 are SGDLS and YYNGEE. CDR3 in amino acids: CASSVNRQTSGNTIYF. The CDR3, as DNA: TGTGCCAGCAGCGTAAACAGGCAGACCTCTGGAAACACCATATATTTT.

CDR3 sequence (DNA): TGTGCCAGCAGTTCGGCGGGACTCGGTTCTCGGTACGGCGATGAGCAGTTCTTC. It translates to CASSSAGLGSRYGDEQFF. The gene calls are TRBV28 and TRBJ2-1, with D maybe TRBD2 (6 bases). The CDR3 consists of 18 residues. Trimming removed 4 bases at V and 8 bases at J, with 27 bases between. CDR1 is MDHEN and CDR2 is SYDVKM in the germline V gene.